This TCR beta chain appears in the sequencing data of a study of blood T cell repertoires in COVID-19 (TCRdb year 2020). Looking at the study overall: Samples from collaborators originated in the United States, Italy and Spain and spanned both the acute and convalescent phases of COVID-19. The prospective study material was composed of cDNA or gDNA derived from T cells, B-cell-depleted T cells, or PBMCs. Subjects who had been exposed to COVID-19, were actively infected with it, or had recovered from it provided the deeply sampled blood TCRbeta repertoires that made up the dataset. A freely available public database, intended as a resource for researchers studying the immune response to SARS-CoV-2, is where the repertoires were released. The samples were drawn from the first 160 participants of the ongoing ImmuneRACE study and from roughly 1,300 subjects provided by 6 global collaborators. Nearly every sample came with metadata listing a de-identified subject ID, COVID-19 status, age in years and sex. HLA class I and class II types, where available, came from metadata supplied by the sample provider rather than from assay-based typing. Results the study describes overall, beyond this receptor: Clinical and demographic metadata were provided uncurated, with the amount varying by source and participant.

Collaborating institutions collected whole blood in K2EDTA tubes following their own protocols. Collaborator samples were shipped for TCRbeta analysis as frozen whole blood, isolated PBMCs, or DNA extracted from either sample type. TCRbeta CDR3 regions were amplified from genomic DNA using the immunoSEQ Assay, a bias-controlled multiplex PCR. As for the original processing: The number of nucleated cells in each sample was estimated from the amplification of reference gene primers within the assay. To quantify the absolute abundance of each unique TCRbeta CDR3 rearrangement, sequence reads were collapsed and filtered. For each sample, productive Simpson clonality was calculated as the square root of Simpson's diversity index across productive rearrangements. Drawn from immuneACCESS, this table holds only the in-frame rearrangements with V and J called that TCRdb kept. Clones are partly lost; checked studies trace under half to an unresolved V gene and leave the rest unexplained. V and J calls and clone size are as listed in that table; D and trimming were resolved from the DNA. The sample yields tens of thousands of clones; 82% were counted once. The ten largest make up approximately 15% of the sample.

As for this clone: Its antigen has not been determined. Base qualities are not at hand, and no much larger clone is one base apart.

The CDR3 runs 15 amino acids, cysteine and phenylalanine included. Only the CDR3 part of the read is kept: 45 bases, read in frame from the first base. Based on the germline V gene, the CDR1 and CDR2 sequences are SGHDT and YYEEEE. V is pared back by 0 bases and J by 7 bases, with 13 bases lying between the germline termini. This sequence was found in a woman aged 80 or over with acute or convalescent COVID-19. Sequencing input: peripheral blood. The sequence is built from TRBV5-6 and TRBJ1-4, and perhaps TRBD1 as D gene, on 5 matching bases. The DNA is TGTGCCAGCAGCTTGGCTGGGGGGGAGAGTGAAAAACTGTTTTTT. This is translated as CASSLAGGESEKLFF.